Judged by abundance, the clone carrying this TCR beta chain is medium-sized (0.01 to 0.1%). The antigen is not known. This sample was taken from a study of spatial heterogeneity in lung cancer. Study summary: Beta-chain sequences consistently outnumbered alpha-chain sequences in detection. Notes on the study in general: The number of expanded tumor alpha and beta chains correlated with mutation number. Estimates put coverage of tumor T cells near 7% for alpha and around 13% for beta chains.

The CDR3 spans 16 residues. The germline V gene encodes CDR1 MNHNY and CDR2 SVGAGI (reference sequence). Losses at the gene ends were 6 bases for V and 1 base for J; bases not matched to a gene: 10. The study tagged each TCR cDNA molecule with a unique molecular identifier. TCRdb used MiXCR to reprocess the 5' RACE reads, holding one entry per CDR3 protein. This table has 5,000 or so distinct CDR3 sequences, roughly 29% appearing once. The time point: sample taken at primary tumor resection. Unsorted tumor, nontumor lung tissue or cryopreserved PBMC supplied the whole RNA. This specimen was lung tumor tissue, taken at surgery. The clonotype originates from a female donor with early-stage non-small cell lung cancer. The gene calls are TRBV6-6 and TRBJ2-7, with 9 bases aligning to TRBD1. CDR3 DNA: TGTGCCAGCAGCCCACGGCGGGACAGGGTATCCTACGAGCAGTACTTC. The encoded protein is CASSPRRDRVSYEQYF.